This T cell receptor beta chain was sequenced for a study of Graves' ophthalmopathy and Graves' hyperthyroidism. Across the study: The collection of peripheral blood took place at initial diagnosis, before any treatment.

This clonotype was recorded many times. Its antigen is as yet unknown. Transcripts of RNA were the source for amplifying TCR beta CDR3 regions. HTBI primers primed a first-round RT-PCR, and a second-round multiplex PCR followed. TCRdb called the multiplex PCR reads again in MiXCR, with one record for every CDR3 protein. This table holds about 220,000 distinct CDR3 sequences, 20% to 25% found once. Study results and limitations: Ophthalmopathy progression cases were predicted by the model with 70% to 71% sensitivity and around 72% specificity.

The CDR3 covers 11 residues. V was pared by 1 base and J by 11 bases, with 11 bases between. Germline V gene sequence: CDR1 SQVTM, CDR2 ANQGSEA. This chain uses TRBV29-1 with TRBJ1-1; no definite D call. Sequenced: peripheral blood. The clonotype comes from a woman aged 50 to 60 with Graves' ophthalmopathy. The CDR3 sequence: CSVEVVRVAFF. As DNA, the CDR3 is TGCAGCGTTGAAGTGGTCCGGGTCGCTTTCTTT.